Sequencing of this T cell receptor beta chain was carried out in a study of blood T cells in healthy people across ages. Findings and limits, study-wide: Long-lived donors exceeded aged donors in naive CD4+ cells and diversity. As age increased, TCR beta diversity per million T cells fell in a roughly linear fashion.

At least 6.5 million PBMCs were isolated per sample. V lost 3 bases to trimming and J lost 6 bases; unmatched junction nucleotides: 7. The CDR3 sequence is 16 residues long. Germline V gene lookup returns CDR1 MDHEN and CDR2 SYDVKM. About this clonotype: Its antigen is currently unknown.

Using a J-beta primer mix together with a sample-barcoded 5' primer, a second PCR was run for about 7 to 12 cycles. TCRdb called the 5' RACE reads again in MiXCR, with one record for every CDR3 protein. Of 890,000 or so distinct CDR3 sequences listed, approximately 59% are singletons. The V and J genes are TRBV28 and TRBJ1-6, with 8 nucleotides matching TRBD1. This receptor was identified in a man younger than 45 in good health. Sequenced: blood. Here the CDR3 reads CASSLPHRGGNSPLHF. The CDR3 nucleotides are TGTGCCAGCAGTTTGCCTCACAGGGGGGGTAATTCACCCCTCCACTTT.